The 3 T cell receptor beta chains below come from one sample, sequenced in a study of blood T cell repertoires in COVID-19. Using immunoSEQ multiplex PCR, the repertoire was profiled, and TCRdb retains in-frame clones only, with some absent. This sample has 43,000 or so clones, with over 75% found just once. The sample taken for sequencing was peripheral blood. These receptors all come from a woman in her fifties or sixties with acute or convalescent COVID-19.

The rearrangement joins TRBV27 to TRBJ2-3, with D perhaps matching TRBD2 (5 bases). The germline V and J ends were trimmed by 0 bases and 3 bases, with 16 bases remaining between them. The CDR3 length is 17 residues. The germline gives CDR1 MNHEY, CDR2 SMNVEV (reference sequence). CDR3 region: CASSLSIGARVTDTQYF. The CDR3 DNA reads TGTGCCAGCAGTTTATCCATAGGTGCGAGGGTAACAGATACGCAGTATTTT.

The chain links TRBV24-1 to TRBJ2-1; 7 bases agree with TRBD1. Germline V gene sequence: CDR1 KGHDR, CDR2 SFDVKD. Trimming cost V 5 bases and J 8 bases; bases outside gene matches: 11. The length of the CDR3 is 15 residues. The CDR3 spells CATSVPTGESDEQFF. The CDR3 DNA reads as TGTGCCACCAGTGTACCAACAGGGGAGTCAGATGAGCAGTTCTTC.

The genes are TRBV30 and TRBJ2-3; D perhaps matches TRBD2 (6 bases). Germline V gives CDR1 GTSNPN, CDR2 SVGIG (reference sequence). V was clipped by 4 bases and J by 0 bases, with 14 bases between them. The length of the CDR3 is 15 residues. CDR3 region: CAWTLFGRSTDTQYF. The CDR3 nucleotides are TGTGCCTGGACGCTTTTCGGGAGAAGCACAGATACGCAGTATTTT.